Following are 15 T cell receptor beta chains from one sample sequenced in a study of blood T cell repertoires in COVID-19. The table came from immunoSEQ multiplex PCR; TCRdb's copy has only in-frame clones and leaves some out. The sample has around 230,000 clones, approximately 83% seen once. The sequencing input was PBMCs or T cells enriched from blood (not recorded which). These TCRs come from a woman in her thirties or forties with acute COVID-19.

V usage is TRBV9 and J usage is TRBJ1-4, with D maybe TRBD1 (6 bases). CDR3 length: 15 residues. Looked up from germline, CDR1 is SGDLS and CDR2 is YYNGEE. V was shortened by 1 base and J by 3 bases, with 10 bases between the two germline ends. The CDR3 DNA sequence: TGTGCCAGCAGCGTATCAGGGGTGCCTAATGAAAAACTGTTTTTT. Translated, it gives CASSVSGVPNEKLFF.

Within the sample, this clone is medium-sized. J is TRBJ2-2 and V is TRBV21-1; the DNA was not compared with TRBD1, the D call given in the table. TRBV21-1 is annotated as a pseudogene. This CDR3 has 16 amino acids. CDR3 region: CASSKDRSLNTGELFF. CDR3 bases: TGTGCCAGCAGCAAAGACAGGTCCCTGAACACCGGGGAGCTGTTTTTT.

V usage is TRBV19 and J usage is TRBJ1-2, with 8 bases matching TRBD1. CDR3 length: 15 amino acids. V dropped 3 bases and J dropped 3; count of bases not matched to a gene: 6. Germline CDR1 is LNHDA and CDR2 is SQIVND (reference sequence). CDR3 amino acids: CASSIAGQAHYGYTF. As DNA, the CDR3 is TGTGCCAGTAGTATCGCGGGACAGGCCCACTATGGCTACACCTTC.

V usage is TRBV6-5 and J usage is TRBJ1-5, with TRBD1 matching 7 bases. The CDR3 sequence is 16 residues long. Per germline, CDR1 MNHEY and CDR2 SVGAGI. The V gene end was trimmed by 0 bases and the J gene end by 3 bases; junction bases not matched to a gene: 5. The CDR3 spells CASSYSRTGNNQPQHF. The CDR3 nucleotides read TGTGCCAGCAGTTACTCACGGACAGGAAACAATCAGCCCCAGCATTTT.

This CDR3 is CASSKGLAGGYNEQFF. CDR3 in DNA: TGTGCCAGCAGCAAGGGACTAGCGGGAGGCTACAATGAGCAGTTCTTC. The chain recombines TRBV14 with TRBJ2-1; 15 bases line up with TRBD2. The CDR3 totals 16 residues. V was clipped by 5 bases and J by 3 bases; unmatched bases: 2. Looked up from germline, CDR1 is SGHDN and CDR2 is FVKESK.

This clone has ten or more counts. The chain has TRBV5-5 and TRBJ2-7, with 8 nucleotides matching TRBD2. Trimming cost V 4 bases and J 1 base; bases outside gene matches: 7. The germline V gene has CDR1 SGHKS and CDR2 YYEKEE (reference sequence). The CDR3 has 15 amino acids. CDR3 nucleotide sequence: TGTGCCAGCAGCACCCGCGGGAGGTCATCCTACGAGCAGTACTTC. Translation: CASSTRGRSSYEQYF.

This clone was seen a single time. This chain joins TRBV9 and TRBJ1-1; no definite D call. With 0 bases removed from V and 0 bases from J, the gap between germline ends came to 9 bases. Germline V gene sequence: CDR1 SGDLS, CDR2 YYNGEE. The CDR3 is 15 residues long. CDR3 nucleotides: TGTGCCAGCAGCGTAGGGGGAGGAATGAACACTGAAGCTTTCTTT. Translation gives CASSVGGGMNTEAFF.

This sequence joins TRBV10-3 and TRBJ1-5, with 7 bases fitting TRBD1. CDR1 ENHRY and CDR2 SYGVKD come from the germline V gene. The CDR3 extends over 15 amino acids. V dropped 5 bases and J dropped 2; count of bases not matched to a gene: 6. CDR3 sequence: CAISPQGVGNQPQHF. The CDR3 nucleotides read TGTGCCATCAGTCCGCAGGGGGTTGGCAATCAGCCCCAGCATTTT.

This clone was seen a handful of times. The rearrangement joins TRBV5-1 to TRBJ1-1; D may be TRBD1 (6 bases). This CDR3 is built from 13 residues. V lost 4 bases and J lost 7, with 14 bases in between. Germline CDR1 reads SGHRS; CDR2 reads YFSETQ. In DNA, the CDR3 is TGCGCCAGCAGCGTAAATACAGGGTATGAAGCTTTCTTT. Protein product: CASSVNTGYEAFF.

J is TRBJ2-1 and V is TRBV25-1; 8 bases map to TRBD2. In germline, CDR1 is MGHDK, CDR2 SYGVNS. The CDR3 consists of 15 residues. With 2 bases clipped from V and 10 bases from J, the junction kept 10 bases outside the gene matches. The CDR3 nucleotides are TGTGCCAGCAGTGAAGGCGAGCGGGGGTCCGTAGAGCAGTTCTTC. The encoded protein is CASSEGERGSVEQFF. Full variable domain (rest looked up from reference TRBV25-1 and TRBJ2-1): EADIYQTPRYLVIGTGKKITLECSQTMGHDKMYWYQQDPGMELHLIHYSYGVNSTEKGDLSSESTVSRIRTEHFPLTLESARPSHTSQYLCASSEGERGSVEQFFGPGTRLTVL.

The rearrangement links TRBV7-3 to TRBJ2-2; D not certain. The length of the CDR3 is 14 residues. CDR1 is SGHTA, CDR2 FQGTGA, per germline. Trimming took off 4 bases at V and 12 bases at J, with 18 bases between the two ends. Here the CDR3 reads CASSSLATYAQLFF. The CDR3 DNA sequence: TGTGCCAGCAGCTCGCTCGCTACCTATGCGCAGCTGTTTTTT.

The chain combines TRBV15 with TRBJ2-3, with 7 bases fitting TRBD2. V was pared by 0 bases and J by 2 bases, with 8 bases of the junction left unmatched. Germline CDR1 and CDR2: LNHNV and YYDKDF (reference sequence). This CDR3 is 17 amino acids long. In DNA form, the CDR3 reads TGTGCCACCAGCAGAGATATTAGCGGGTCAATCACAGATACGCAGTATTTT. Protein sequence: CATSRDISGSITDTQYF. Filled out from reference TRBV15 and TRBJ2-3, the complete variable domain reads DAMVIQNPRYQVTQFGKPVTLSCSQTLNHNVMYWYQQKSSQAPKLLFHYYDKDFNNEADTPDNFQSRRPNTSFCFLDIRSPGLGDTAMYLCATSRDISGSITDTQYFGPGTRLTVL.

The CDR3 sequence is CASSLAPTGNTEAFF. The CDR3 DNA reads as TGTGCCAGCAGCTTAGCGCCTACAGGGAATACTGAAGCTTTCTTT. The chain joins TRBV11-3 to TRBJ1-1, with TRBD1 as a possible D gene (6 bases). Trimming pared 1 base from V and 5 bases from J, leaving 14 bases between. Germline assignment: CDR1 SGHNT and CDR2 YENEEA. The CDR3 covers 15 residues.

The gene calls are TRBV7-9 and TRBJ2-3; 10 positions agree with TRBD1. CDR1 and CDR2 from the germline V gene are SEHNR and FQNEAQ (reference sequence). V lost 5 bases and J lost 2; bases outside the gene matches: 4. The CDR3 covers 15 residues. The CDR3, as DNA: TGTGCCAGCAGCAGGGACAGGGGATTCACAGATACGCAGTATTTT. It specifies CASSRDRGFTDTQYF.

Of note for this clone: Other DNA variants within this sample encode the same CDR3. The chain links TRBV5-1 to TRBJ1-1; TRBD1 is a possible D gene (6 bases). The V end was cut by 1 base, the J end by 4 bases, with 8 bases between. From germline, CDR1 is SGHRS and CDR2 YFSETQ. The CDR3 spans 13 residues. The DNA for the CDR3 is TGCGCCAGCAGCTTGACAGGGCTCACTGAAGCTTTCTTT. Protein: CASSLTGLTEAFF.